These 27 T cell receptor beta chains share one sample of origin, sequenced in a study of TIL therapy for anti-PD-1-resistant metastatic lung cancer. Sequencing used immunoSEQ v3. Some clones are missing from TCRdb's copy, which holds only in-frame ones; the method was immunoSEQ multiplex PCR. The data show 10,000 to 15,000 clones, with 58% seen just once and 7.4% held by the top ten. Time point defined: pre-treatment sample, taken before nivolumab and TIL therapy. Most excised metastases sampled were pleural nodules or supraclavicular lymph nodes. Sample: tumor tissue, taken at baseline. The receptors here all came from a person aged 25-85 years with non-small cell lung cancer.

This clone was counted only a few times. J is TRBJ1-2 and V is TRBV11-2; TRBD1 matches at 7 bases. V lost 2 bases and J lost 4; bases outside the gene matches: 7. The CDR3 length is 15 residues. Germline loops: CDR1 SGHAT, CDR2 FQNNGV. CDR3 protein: CASSLQDRVGYGYTF. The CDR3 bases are TGTGCCAGCAGCTTACAAGACAGGGTTGGCTATGGCTACACCTTC.

CDR3 protein: CASSLTGTGEYGYTF. The CDR3 DNA reads TGTGCCAGCAGCCTGACCGGGACAGGGGAGTATGGCTACACCTTC. V is TRBV11-2 and J is TRBJ1-2, with 10 bases matching TRBD1. With V trimmed by 5 bases and J by 5 bases, 8 bases remained unmatched. Looked up from germline, CDR1 is SGHAT and CDR2 is FQNNGV. The CDR3 length is 15 residues.

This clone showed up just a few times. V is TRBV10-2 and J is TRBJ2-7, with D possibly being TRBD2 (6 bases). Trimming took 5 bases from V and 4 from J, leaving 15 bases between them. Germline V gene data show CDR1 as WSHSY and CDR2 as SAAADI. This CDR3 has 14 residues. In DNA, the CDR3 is TGCGCCAGCAGTACCGGGACTGGTCGTTACGAGCAGTACTTC. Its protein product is CASSTGTGRYEQYF.

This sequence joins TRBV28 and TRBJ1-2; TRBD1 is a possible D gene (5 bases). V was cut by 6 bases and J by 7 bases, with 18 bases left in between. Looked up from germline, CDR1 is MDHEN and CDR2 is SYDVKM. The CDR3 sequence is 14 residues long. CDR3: CASSPKIRAGGYTF. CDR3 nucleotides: TGTGCCAGCAGCCCTAAGATCAGGGCGGGTGGCTACACCTTC.

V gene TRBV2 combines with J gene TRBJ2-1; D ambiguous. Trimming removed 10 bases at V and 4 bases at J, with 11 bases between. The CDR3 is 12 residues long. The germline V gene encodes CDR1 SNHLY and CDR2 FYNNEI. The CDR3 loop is CAITTRYNEQFF. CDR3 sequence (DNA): TGTGCCATCACAACGAGGTACAATGAGCAGTTCTTC.

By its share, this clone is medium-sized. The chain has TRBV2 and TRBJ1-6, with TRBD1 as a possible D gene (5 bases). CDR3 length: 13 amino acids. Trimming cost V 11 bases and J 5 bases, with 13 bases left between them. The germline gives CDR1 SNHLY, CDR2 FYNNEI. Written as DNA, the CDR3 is TGTGCCGGTTCGACAGATCATAATTCACCCCTCCACTTT. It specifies CAGSTDHNSPLHF.

CDR3 DNA: TGTGCCTGGAGTGCAACCCCCGGGAGGGAGTTCTTC. It encodes CAWSATPGREFF. The rearrangement links TRBV30 to TRBJ2-1; 8 bases are a match to TRBD2. Germline CDR1 is GTSNPN and CDR2 is SVGIG (reference sequence). The V segment lost 1 base and the J segment 14 bases; nucleotides outside the gene matches: 7. The CDR3 covers 12 residues.

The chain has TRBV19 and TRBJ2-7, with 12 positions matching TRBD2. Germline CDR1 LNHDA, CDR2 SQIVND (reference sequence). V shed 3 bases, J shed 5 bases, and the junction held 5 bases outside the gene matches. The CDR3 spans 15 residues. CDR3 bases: TGTGCCAGTAGTATCGCTAGCGGGAGGGCCCACGAGCAGTACTTC. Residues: CASSIASGRAHEQYF.

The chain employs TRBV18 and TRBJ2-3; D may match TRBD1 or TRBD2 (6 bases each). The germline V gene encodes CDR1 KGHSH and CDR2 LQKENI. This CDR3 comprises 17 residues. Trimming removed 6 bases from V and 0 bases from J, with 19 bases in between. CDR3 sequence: CASSPSRRGKSTDTQYF. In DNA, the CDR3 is TGTGCCAGCTCCCCTAGTAGGAGGGGGAAAAGCACAGATACGCAGTATTTT.

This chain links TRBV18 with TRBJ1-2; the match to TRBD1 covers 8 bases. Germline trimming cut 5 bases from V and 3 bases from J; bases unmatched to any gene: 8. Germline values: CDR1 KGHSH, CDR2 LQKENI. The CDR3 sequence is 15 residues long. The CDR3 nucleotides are TGTGCCAGCTCATCAGACAGGGGAGCGGACTATGGCTACACCTTC. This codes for CASSSDRGADYGYTF.

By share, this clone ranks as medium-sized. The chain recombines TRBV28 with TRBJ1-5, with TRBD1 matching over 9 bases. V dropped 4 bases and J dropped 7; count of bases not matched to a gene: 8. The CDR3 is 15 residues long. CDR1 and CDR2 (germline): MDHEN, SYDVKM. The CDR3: CASSSGDRVGQPQHF. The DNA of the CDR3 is TGTGCCAGCAGTTCAGGGGACAGGGTGGGACAGCCCCAGCATTTT.

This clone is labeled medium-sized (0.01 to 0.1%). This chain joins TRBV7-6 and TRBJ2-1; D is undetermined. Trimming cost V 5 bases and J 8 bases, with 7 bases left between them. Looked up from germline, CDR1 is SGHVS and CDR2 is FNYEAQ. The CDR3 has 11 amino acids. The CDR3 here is CASSARDEQFF. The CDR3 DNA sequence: TGTGCCAGCAGCGCTAGGGATGAGCAGTTCTTC. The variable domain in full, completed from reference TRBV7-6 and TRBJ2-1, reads GAGVSQSPRYKVTKRGQDVALRCDPISGHVSLYWYRQALGQGPEFLTYFNYEAQQDKSGLPNDRFSAERPEGSISTLTIQRTEQRDSAMYRCASSARDEQFFGPGTRLTVL.

The CDR3 DNA reads as TGTGCCAGCAGCCCCAGCCGGGACAGGGCGACTGAAGCTTTCTTT. It specifies CASSPSRDRATEAFF. This chain joins TRBV7-3 and TRBJ1-1; TRBD1 agrees at 9 bases. Germline V CDR1 and CDR2: SGHTA, FQGTGA. V shed 5 bases and J 5 bases; nucleotides not matched to a gene: 9. CDR3 size: 15 residues. Using reference TRBV7-3 and TRBJ1-1 for the parts outside the CDR3, the full variable domain is GAGVSQTPSNKVTEKGKYVELRCDPISGHTALYWYRQSLGQGPEFLIYFQGTGAADDSGLPNDRFFAVRPEGSVSTLKIQRTERGDSAVYLCASSPSRDRATEAFFGQGTRLTVV.

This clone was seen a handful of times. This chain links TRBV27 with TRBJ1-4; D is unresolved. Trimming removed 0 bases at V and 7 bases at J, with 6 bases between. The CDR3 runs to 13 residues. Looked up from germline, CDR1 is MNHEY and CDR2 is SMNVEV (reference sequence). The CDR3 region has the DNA TGTGCCAGCAGTTTATCGCCGGGTGAAAAACTGTTTTTT. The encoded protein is CASSLSPGEKLFF.

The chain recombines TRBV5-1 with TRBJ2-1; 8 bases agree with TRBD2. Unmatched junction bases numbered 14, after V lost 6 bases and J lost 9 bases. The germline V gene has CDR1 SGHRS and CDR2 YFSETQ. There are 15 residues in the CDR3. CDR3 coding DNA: TGCGCCAGCACCCAGGGACTAGAGAGGGGAGGTGAGCAGTTCTTC. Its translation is CASTQGLERGGEQFF.

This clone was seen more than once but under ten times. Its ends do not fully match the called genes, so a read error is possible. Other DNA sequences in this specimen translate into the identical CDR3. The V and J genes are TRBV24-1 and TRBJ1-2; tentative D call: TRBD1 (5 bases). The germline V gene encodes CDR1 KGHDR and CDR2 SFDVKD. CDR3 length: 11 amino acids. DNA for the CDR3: TGTGCCACCAGTGATTTCGAACAGGTCCACTTC. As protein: CATSDFEQVHF.

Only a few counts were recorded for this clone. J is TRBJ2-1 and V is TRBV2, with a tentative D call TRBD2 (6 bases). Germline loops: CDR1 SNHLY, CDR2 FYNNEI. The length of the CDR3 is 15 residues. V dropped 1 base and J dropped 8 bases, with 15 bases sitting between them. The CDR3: CASSEDSQRRDEQFF. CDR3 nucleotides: TGTGCCAGCAGTGAAGATTCCCAGCGGAGGGATGAGCAGTTCTTC.

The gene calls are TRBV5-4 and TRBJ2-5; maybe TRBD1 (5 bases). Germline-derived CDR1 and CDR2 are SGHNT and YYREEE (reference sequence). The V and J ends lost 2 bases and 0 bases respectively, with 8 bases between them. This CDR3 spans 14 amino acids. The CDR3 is CASSFQGNQETQYF. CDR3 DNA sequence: TGTGCCAGCAGCTTTCAGGGCAACCAAGAGACCCAGTACTTC.

DNA for the CDR3: TGTGCCAGCAGTTTAGGGACCGCCGGAGATACGCAGTATTTT. The encoded protein is CASSLGTAGDTQYF. The V and J genes are TRBV28 and TRBJ2-3; D assignment may be TRBD1 or TRBD2 (5 bases each). The CDR3 totals 14 residues. Germline V CDR1 and CDR2: MDHEN, SYDVKM. Trimming stripped 2 bases from V and 5 bases from J, with 11 bases between.

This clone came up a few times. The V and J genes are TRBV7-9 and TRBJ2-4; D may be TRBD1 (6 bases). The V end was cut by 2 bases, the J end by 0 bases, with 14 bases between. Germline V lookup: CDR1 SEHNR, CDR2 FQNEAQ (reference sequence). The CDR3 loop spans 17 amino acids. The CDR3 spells CASSLIRTAEAKNIQYF. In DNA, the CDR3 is TGTGCCAGCAGCTTAATCCGGACAGCAGAAGCCAAAAACATTCAGTACTTC.

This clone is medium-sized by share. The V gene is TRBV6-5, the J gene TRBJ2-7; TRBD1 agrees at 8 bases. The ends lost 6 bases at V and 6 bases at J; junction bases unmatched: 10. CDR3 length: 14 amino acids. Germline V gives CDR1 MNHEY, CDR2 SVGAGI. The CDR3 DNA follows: TGTGCCAGCAGAATGGACAGGGTAGTGGGCGAGCAGTACTTC. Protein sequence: CASRMDRVVGEQYF.

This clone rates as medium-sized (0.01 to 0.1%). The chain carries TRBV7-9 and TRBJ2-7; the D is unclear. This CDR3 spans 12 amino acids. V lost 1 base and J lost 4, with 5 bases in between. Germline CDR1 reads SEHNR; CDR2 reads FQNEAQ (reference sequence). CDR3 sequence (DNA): TGTGCCAGCAGCTTAGGCCGGTACGAGCAGTACTTC. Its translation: CASSLGRYEQYF.

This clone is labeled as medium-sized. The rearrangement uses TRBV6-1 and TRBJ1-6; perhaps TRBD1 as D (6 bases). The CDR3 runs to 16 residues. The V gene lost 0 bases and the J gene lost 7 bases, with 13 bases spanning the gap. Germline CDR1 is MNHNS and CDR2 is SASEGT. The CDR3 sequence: CASSEAQGVGNSPLHF. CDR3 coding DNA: TGTGCCAGCAGTGAAGCACAGGGAGTAGGCAATTCACCCCTCCACTTT.

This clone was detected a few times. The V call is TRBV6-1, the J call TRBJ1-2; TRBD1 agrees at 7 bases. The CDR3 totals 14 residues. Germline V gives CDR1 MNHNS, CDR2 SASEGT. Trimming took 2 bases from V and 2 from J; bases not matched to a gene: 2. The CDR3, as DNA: TGTGCCAGCAGTGAACGACAGGGCAACTATGGCTACACCTTC. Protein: CASSERQGNYGYTF.

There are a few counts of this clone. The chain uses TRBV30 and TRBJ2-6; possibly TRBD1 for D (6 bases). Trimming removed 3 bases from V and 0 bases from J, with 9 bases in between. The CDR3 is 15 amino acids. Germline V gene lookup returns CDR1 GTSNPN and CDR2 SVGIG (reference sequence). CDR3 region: CAWSQDSSGANVLTF. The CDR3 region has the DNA TGTGCCTGGAGCCAGGACAGCTCTGGGGCCAACGTCCTGACTTTC.

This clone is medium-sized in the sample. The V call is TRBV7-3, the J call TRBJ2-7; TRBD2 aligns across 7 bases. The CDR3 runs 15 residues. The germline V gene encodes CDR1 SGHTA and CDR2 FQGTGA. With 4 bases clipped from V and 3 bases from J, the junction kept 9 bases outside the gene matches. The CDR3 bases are TGTGCCAGCAGCTACCTGGACGGGGGGAACTACGAGCAGTACTTC. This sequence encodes CASSYLDGGNYEQYF.

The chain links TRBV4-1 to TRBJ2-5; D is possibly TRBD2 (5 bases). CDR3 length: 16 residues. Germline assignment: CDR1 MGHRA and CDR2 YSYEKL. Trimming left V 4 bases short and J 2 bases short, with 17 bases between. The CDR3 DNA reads TGCGCCAGCAGCCCGCGGGTGCACTCGCTTCAAGAGACCCAGTACTTC. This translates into CASSPRVHSLQETQYF.